Listed below are T cell receptor beta chains from one sample, sequenced in a study of preoperative IRX-2 immunotherapy in early breast cancer. Repertoires were generated with immunoSEQ multiplex PCR, while TCRdb's copy carries only in-frame clones and drops some. The table shows roughly 25,000 clones, with about four fifths occurring only once. Here the sequenced sample was lymph node tissue, taken before IRX-2 immunotherapy. Receptors originate from a human donor with breast cancer. CDR3s include the opening cysteine and the closing phenylalanine or tryptophan.

v_call	j_call	cdr3_aa
TRBV6-8	TRBJ2-7	CASSGRISSYEQYF
TRBV29-1	TRBJ1-1	CSASLNRATEAFF
TRBV5-1	TRBJ1-6	CASSLGQLYNSPLHF
TRBV27	TRBJ1-5	CASSLSGLNNQPQHF
TRBV15	TRBJ2-2	CATSIGGIITGELFF
TRBV11-3	TRBJ2-7	CASSFDLTEGEQYF
TRBV6-8	TRBJ2-2	CAISGRDRGNTGELFF
TRBV6-7	TRBJ1-2	CASSENHALNYGYTF
TRBV5-1	TRBJ1-4	CASSLARAGDEKLFF
TRBV7-6	TRBJ2-5	CASSSTGGKETQYF
TRBV6-8	TRBJ1-2	CASSTDRNYGYTF
TRBV23-1	TRBJ1-5	CASSQEQGLQPQHF
TRBV28	TRBJ1-1	CASSPPVGTEAFF
TRBV11-3	TRBJ2-1	CASSLGQAEFRNEQFF
TRBV30	TRBJ1-3	CAWRGREAGNTIYF
TRBV28	TRBJ1-5	CASSSRDREGQPQHF
TRBV7-6	TRBJ2-7	CASSRTGTGAAYEQYF
TRBV11-3	TRBJ2-4	CASSLLGPQGSQYF
TRBV11-3	TRBJ2-3	CASSIRTGGADTQYF
TRBV5-1	TRBJ1-2	CASSSSTGVYGYTF
TRBV6-8	TRBJ1-2	CASSPRQHGYTF
TRBV11-3	TRBJ2-7	CASSLLAGTAYYEQYF
TRBV10-3	TRBJ2-2	CAISESRGVLFF
TRBV6-8	TRBJ1-5	CASRPADSTGGVSQPQHF